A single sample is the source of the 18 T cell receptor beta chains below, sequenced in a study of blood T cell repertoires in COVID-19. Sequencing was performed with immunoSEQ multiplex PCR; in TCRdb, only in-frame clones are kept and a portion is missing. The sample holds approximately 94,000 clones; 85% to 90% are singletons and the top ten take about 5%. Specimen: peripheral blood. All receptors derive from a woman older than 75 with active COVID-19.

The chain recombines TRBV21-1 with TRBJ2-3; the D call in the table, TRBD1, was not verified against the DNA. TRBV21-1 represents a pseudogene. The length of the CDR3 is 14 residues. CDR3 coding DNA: TGTGCCAGCAGACCGGGACAGGGTGCGGATACGCAGTATTTT. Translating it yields CASRPGQGADTQYF.

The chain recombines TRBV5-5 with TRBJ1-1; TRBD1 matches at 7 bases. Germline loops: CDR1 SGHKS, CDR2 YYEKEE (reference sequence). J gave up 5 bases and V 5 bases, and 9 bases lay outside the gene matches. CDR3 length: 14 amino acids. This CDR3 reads CASSFQGGGTEAFF. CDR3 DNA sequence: TGTGCCAGCAGTTTCCAGGGGGGTGGAACTGAAGCTTTCTTT.

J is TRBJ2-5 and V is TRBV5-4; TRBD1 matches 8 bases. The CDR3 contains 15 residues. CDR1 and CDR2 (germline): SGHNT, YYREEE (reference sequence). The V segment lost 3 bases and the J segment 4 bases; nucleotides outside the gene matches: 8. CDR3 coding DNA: TGTGCCAGCAGCTCGGTGGGACAGGCCGTAGAGACCCAGTACTTC. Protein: CASSSVGQAVETQYF.

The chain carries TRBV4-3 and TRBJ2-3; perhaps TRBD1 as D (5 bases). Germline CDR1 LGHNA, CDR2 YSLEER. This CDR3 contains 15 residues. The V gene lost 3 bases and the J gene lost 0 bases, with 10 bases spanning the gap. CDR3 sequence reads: CASSHTGLSTDTQYF. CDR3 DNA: TGCGCCAGCAGCCACACAGGCCTTAGCACAGATACGCAGTATTTT.

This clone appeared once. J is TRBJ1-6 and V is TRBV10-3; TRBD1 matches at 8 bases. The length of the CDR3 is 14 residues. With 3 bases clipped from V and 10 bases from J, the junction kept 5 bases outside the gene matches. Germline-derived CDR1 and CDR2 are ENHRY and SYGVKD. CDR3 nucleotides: TGTGCCATCAGTGACGACAGGGGAGGGTCACCCCTCCACTTT. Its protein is CAISDDRGGSPLHF.

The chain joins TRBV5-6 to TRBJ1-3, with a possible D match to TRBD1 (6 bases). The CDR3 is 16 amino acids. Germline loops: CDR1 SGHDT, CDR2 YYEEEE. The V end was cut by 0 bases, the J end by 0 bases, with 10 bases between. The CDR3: CASSLGTAFSGNTIYF. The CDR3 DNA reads TGTGCCAGCAGCTTGGGGACAGCGTTCTCTGGAAACACCATATATTTT. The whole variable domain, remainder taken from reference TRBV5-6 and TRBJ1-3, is DAGVTQSPTHLIKTRGQQVTLRCSPKSGHDTVSWYQQALGQGPQFIFQYYEEEERQRGNFPDRFSGHQFPNYSSELNVNALLLGDSALYLCASSLGTAFSGNTIYFGEGSWLTVV.

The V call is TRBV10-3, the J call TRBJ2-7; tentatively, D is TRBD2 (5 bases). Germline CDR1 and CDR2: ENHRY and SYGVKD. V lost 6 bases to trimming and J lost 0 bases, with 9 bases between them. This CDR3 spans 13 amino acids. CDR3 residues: CAIRARASYEQYF. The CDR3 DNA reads TGTGCCATCAGGGCGAGGGCCTCCTACGAGCAGTACTTC.

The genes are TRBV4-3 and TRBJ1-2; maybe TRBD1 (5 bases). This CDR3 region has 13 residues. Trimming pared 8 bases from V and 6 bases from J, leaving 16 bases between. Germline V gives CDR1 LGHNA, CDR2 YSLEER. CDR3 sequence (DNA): TGCGCCAGCTCCCTGGGGGGGTTCGATGGCTACACCTTC. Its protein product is CASSLGGFDGYTF.

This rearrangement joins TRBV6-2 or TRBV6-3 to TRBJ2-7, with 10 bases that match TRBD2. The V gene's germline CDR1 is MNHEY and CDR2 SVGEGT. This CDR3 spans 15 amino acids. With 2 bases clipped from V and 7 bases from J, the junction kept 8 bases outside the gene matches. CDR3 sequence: CASSYRSGRAEEQYF. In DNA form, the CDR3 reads TGTGCCAGCAGTTACAGGAGCGGGAGGGCTGAGGAGCAGTACTTC.

Here the CDR3 DNA reads TGTGCCAGCAGCTTGGGAGGCGGGGAGCAGTTCTTC. Amino acid sequence: CASSLGGGEQFF. The chain uses TRBV11-2 and TRBJ2-1, with D maybe TRBD2 (6 bases). Between the trimmed V and J ends, which lost 3 bases and 10 bases, there was a span of 10 bases. The CDR3 consists of 12 residues. Germline-derived CDR1 and CDR2 are SGHAT and FQNNGV.

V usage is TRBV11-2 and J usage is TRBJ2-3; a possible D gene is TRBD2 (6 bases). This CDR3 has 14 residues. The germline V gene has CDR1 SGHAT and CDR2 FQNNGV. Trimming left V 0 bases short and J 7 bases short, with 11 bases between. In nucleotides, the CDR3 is TGTGCCAGCAGCTTAGAGGTAGCGGCCCATACGCAGTATTTT. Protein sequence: CASSLEVAAHTQYF.

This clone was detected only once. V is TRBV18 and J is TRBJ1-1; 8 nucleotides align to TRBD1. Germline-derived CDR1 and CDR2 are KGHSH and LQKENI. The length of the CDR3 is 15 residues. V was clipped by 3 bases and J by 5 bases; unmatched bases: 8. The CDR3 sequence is CASSPVTGVVTEAFF. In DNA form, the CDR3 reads TGTGCCAGCTCACCGGTGACAGGGGTGGTAACTGAAGCTTTCTTT.

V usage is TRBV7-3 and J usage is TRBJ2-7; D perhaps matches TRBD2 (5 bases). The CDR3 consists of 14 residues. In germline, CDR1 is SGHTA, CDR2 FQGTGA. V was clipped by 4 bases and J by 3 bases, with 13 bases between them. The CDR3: CASSSGLGVYEQYF. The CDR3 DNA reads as TGTGCCAGCAGCTCCGGTCTGGGAGTCTACGAGCAGTACTTC. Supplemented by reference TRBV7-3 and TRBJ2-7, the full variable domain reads GAGVSQTPSNKVTEKGKYVELRCDPISGHTALYWYRQSLGQGPEFLIYFQGTGAADDSGLPNDRFFAVRPEGSVSTLKIQRTERGDSAVYLCASSSGLGVYEQYFGPGTRLTVT.

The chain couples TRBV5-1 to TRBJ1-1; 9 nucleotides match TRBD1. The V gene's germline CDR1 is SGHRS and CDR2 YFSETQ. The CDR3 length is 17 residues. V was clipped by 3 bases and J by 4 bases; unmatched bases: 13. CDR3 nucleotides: TGCGCCAGCAGCTCTTCCGGGACAGGGCTATCTATCACTGAAGCTTTCTTT. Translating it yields CASSSSGTGLSITEAFF.

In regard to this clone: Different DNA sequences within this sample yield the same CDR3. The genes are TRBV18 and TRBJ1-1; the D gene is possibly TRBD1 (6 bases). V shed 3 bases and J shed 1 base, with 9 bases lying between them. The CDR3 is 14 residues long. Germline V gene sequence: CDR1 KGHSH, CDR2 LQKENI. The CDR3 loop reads CASSPLGQNTEAFF. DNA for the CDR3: TGTGCCAGCTCACCCCTGGGACAGAACACTGAAGCTTTCTTT.

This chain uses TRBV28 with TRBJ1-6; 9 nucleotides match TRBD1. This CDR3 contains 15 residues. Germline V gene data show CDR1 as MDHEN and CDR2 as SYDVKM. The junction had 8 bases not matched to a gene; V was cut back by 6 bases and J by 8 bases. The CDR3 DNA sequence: TGTGCCAGCAGACTACGGACAGGGGAACATTCACCCCTCCACTTT. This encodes CASRLRTGEHSPLHF.

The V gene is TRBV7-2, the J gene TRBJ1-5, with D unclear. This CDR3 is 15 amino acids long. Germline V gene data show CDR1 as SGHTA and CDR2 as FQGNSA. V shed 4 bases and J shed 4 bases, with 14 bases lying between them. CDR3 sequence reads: CASSSDPRENQPQHF. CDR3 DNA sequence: TGTGCCAGCAGCTCCGACCCCCGGGAGAATCAGCCCCAGCATTTT.

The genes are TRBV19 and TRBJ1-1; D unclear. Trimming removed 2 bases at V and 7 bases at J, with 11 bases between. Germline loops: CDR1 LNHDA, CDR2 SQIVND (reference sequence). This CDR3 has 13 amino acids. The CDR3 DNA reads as TGTGCCAGTAGTATAATTAGGGAGGGTGAAGCTTTCTTT. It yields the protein CASSIIREGEAFF.